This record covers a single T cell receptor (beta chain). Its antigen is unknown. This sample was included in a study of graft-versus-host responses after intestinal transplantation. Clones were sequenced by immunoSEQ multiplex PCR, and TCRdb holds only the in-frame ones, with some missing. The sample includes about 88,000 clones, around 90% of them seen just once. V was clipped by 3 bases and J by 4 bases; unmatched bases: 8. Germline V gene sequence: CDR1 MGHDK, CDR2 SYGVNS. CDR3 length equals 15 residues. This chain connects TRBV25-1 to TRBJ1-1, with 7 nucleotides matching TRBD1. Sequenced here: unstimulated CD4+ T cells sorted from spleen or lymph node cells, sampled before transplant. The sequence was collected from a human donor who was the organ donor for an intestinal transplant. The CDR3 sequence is CASSDPTGALTEAFF. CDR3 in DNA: TGTGCCAGCAGTGACCCCACAGGGGCCCTCACTGAAGCTTTCTTT.